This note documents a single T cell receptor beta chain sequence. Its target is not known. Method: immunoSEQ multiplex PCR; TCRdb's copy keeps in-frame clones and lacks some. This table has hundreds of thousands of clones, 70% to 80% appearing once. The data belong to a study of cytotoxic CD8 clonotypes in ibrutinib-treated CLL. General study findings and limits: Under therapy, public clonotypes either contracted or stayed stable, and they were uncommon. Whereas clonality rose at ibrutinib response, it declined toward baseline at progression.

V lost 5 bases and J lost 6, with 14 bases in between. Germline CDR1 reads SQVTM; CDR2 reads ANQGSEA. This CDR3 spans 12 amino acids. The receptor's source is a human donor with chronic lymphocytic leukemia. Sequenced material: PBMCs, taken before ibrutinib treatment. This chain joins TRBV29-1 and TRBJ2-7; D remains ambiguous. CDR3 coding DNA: TGCAGCGTTTTAATAAGTGGTCTCGAGCAGTACTTC. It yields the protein CSVLISGLEQYF.